This is a list of T cell receptor beta chains from one sample in a study of PD-L1 blockade in urothelial cancer. Assay used: immunoSEQ multiplex PCR; TCRdb lists only in-frame clones, some missing. Here the sample spans approximately 48,000 clones, about 83% being singletons. The specimen comprised PBMCs, sampled around atezolizumab (anti-PD-L1) treatment. The receptors come from a woman in her sixties or seventies with urothelial cancer. CDR3s include the opening cysteine and the closing phenylalanine or tryptophan. Rows may omit the clone size; those that give it use once, few, many or a size class.

abundance,j_gene,v_gene,CDR3aa
NA,TRBJ1-2,TRBV29-1,CSVISGTGYGGYTF
NA,TRBJ2-2,TRBV19,CASSRVAGDTTGELFF
once,TRBJ2-7,TRBV10-3,CATADRENGEQYF
NA,TRBJ2-3,TRBV11-2,CASSIPSGGVTDTQYF
NA,TRBJ2-7,TRBV7-2,CASSLLAGPYEQYF
NA,TRBJ2-1,TRBV4-2,CASSRAGTARSNEQFF
once,TRBJ1-5,TRBV7-9,CASSPRGNSNQPQHF
NA,TRBJ2-5,TRBV4-2,CASSQASGRLQETQYF
NA,TRBJ1-2,TRBV9,CASSVGGGQGAGSGYGYTF
NA,TRBJ1-1,TRBV5-4,CASSTSRTGGTEAFF
NA,TRBJ2-3,TRBV10-2,CASSERSGSFPDTQYF
NA,TRBJ1-1,TRBV5-4,CASSTPGQGRTEAFF
NA,TRBJ1-2,TRBV7-9,CASSSGHVNVYGYTF
once,TRBJ2-5,TRBV7-2,CASSLDSPGGETQYF
NA,TRBJ1-2,TRBV5-6,CASSFDRVGVYGYTF
NA,TRBJ2-7,TRBV5-1,CASSLGGGPYEQYF
NA,TRBJ2-7,TRBV6-1,CASRTARGQTYEQYF
NA,TRBJ2-3,TRBV4-1,CASSQDQGPGKQYF